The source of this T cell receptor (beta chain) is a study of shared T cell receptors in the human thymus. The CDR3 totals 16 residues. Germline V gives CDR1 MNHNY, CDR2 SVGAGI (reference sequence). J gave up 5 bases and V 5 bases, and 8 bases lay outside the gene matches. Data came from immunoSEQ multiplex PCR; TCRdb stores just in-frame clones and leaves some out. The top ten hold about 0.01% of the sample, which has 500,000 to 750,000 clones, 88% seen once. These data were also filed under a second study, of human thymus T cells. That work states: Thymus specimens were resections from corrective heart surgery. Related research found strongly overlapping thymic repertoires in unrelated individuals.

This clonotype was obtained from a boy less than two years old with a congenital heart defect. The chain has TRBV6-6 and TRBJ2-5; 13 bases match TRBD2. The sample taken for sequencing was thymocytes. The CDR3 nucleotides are TGTGCCAGCAGTCCCGGGACTAGCGGGATCACGGAGACCCAGTACTTC. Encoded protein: CASSPGTSGITETQYF.